A single sample gave rise to the 12 T cell receptor beta chains below, sequenced in a study of CD8 T cells in Susac syndrome. An input of about 0.5 to 1 ug of RNA was subjected to reverse transcription using random hexamers. TCRdb itself ran the immunoSEQ multiplex PCR reads through MiXCR, one entry per CDR3 protein. The sample yields around 150,000 distinct CDR3 sequences, approximately 96% seen once. What was sequenced was CD4+ T cells from PBMCs. The receptors shown here come from a human donor in good health.

This chain joins TRBV28 and TRBJ2-7, with D tentatively TRBD2 (6 bases). Deletions cut 6 bases from V and 3 bases from J, with 21 bases between. This CDR3 has 16 amino acids. The germline V gene has CDR1 MDHEN and CDR2 SYDVKM. The CDR3 DNA is TGTGCCAGCAGAGGTCCCGTGGAGGGCGGATACTACGAGCAGTACTTC. As protein: CASRGPVEGGYYEQYF. Based on the CDR3 plus reference TRBV28 and TRBJ2-7, the full variable domain is DVKVTQSSRYLVKRTGEKVFLECVQDMDHENMFWYRQDPGLGLRLIYFSYDVKMKEKGDIPEGYSVSREKKERFSLILESASTNQTSMYLCASRGPVEGGYYEQYFGPGTRLTVT.

The chain couples TRBV15 to TRBJ2-3; unclear D gene. Germline V lookup: CDR1 LNHNV, CDR2 YYDKDF (reference sequence). CDR3 length: 14 amino acids. The V and J ends lost 0 bases and 4 bases respectively, with 8 bases between them. In DNA, the CDR3 is TGTGCCACCAGCAGAGATCTCAGAGCAGATACGCAGTATTTT. Translated: CATSRDLRADTQYF.

The V gene is TRBV27, the J gene TRBJ2-1, with 10 bases matching TRBD2. Germline CDR1 and CDR2: MNHEY and SMNVEV (reference sequence). The CDR3 runs to 16 residues. V was pared by 4 bases and J by 9 bases, with 12 bases of the junction left unmatched. The CDR3 nucleotides are TGTGCCAGCAGTTCCACGGGAGCGGGGGGGCGGAGTGAGCAGTTCTTC. Its translation is CASSSTGAGGRSEQFF.

Only one count was recorded for this clonotype. CDR3 sequence (DNA): TGTGCCAGCTCACCACCGGGCGGGACCAACTATGGCTACACCTTC. Its translation is CASSPPGGTNYGYTF. The genes are TRBV18 and TRBJ1-2, with TRBD1 as a possible D gene (5 bases). Germline CDR1 is KGHSH and CDR2 is LQKENI. V gave up 0 bases and J gave up 2 bases, with 10 bases separating them. The CDR3 extends over 15 amino acids.

The V and J genes are TRBV14 and TRBJ1-5, with D possibly being TRBD1 (5 bases). Trimming left V 5 bases short and J 3 bases short, with 8 bases between. The CDR3 runs 13 residues. Germline values: CDR1 SGHDN, CDR2 FVKESK. CDR3 sequence (DNA): TGTGCCAGCAGCGCGGGACCCAATCAGCCCCAGCATTTT. Translated, it gives CASSAGPNQPQHF.

The chain is built from TRBV15 and TRBJ2-7; tentatively, D is TRBD1 (5 bases). Germline V CDR1 and CDR2: LNHNV, YYDKDF (reference sequence). The CDR3 has 15 amino acids. The V gene lost 1 base and the J gene lost 1 base, with 11 bases spanning the gap. CDR3 in amino acids: CATSRGAGRSYEQYF. The DNA of the CDR3 is TGTGCCACCAGCAGAGGGGCAGGGCGTTCCTACGAGCAGTACTTC.

The chain uses TRBV20-1 and TRBJ2-7; perhaps TRBD2 as D (5 bases). V was trimmed by 6 bases and J by 0 bases, leaving 12 bases between them. CDR1 is DFQATT and CDR2 is SNEGSKA in the germline V gene (reference sequence). The CDR3 totals 13 residues. The CDR3 nucleotides are TGCAGTGCCCCTACTAGTTACTCCTACGAGCAGTACTTC. This gives the protein CSAPTSYSYEQYF.

This clonotype turned up a few times. The genes are TRBV20-1 and TRBJ1-4, with D possibly TRBD1 on 5 matching bases. Germline V gene lookup returns CDR1 DFQATT and CDR2 SNEGSKA (reference sequence). Trimming left V 3 bases short and J 7 bases short, with 9 bases between. This CDR3 region has 12 residues. Here the CDR3 DNA reads TGCAGTGCTAGCGGTGGGGGTGAAAAACTGTTTTTT. Protein: CSASGGGEKLFF.

The rearrangement links TRBV5-4 to TRBJ1-2; 7 bases match TRBD1. Trimming took 4 bases from V and 2 from J; bases not matched to a gene: 8. The CDR3 has 15 amino acids. Germline lookup yields CDR1 SGHNT and CDR2 YYREEE (reference sequence). CDR3 bases: TGTGCCAGCAGCCGCAGGGACAGACCCAACTATGGCTACACCTTC. Protein: CASSRRDRPNYGYTF.

This chain links TRBV28 with TRBJ2-4, with D tentatively TRBD2 (5 bases). The CDR3 sequence is 12 residues long. Looked up from germline, CDR1 is MDHEN and CDR2 is SYDVKM. V lost 8 bases, J lost 1 base, and 6 bases lay in between. The CDR3 protein is CASGEAKNIQYF. In nucleotides, the CDR3 is TGTGCCAGCGGGGAGGCCAAAAACATTCAGTACTTC.

This sequence joins TRBV20-1 and TRBJ2-3; D remains ambiguous. V was shortened by 6 bases and J by 4 bases, with 11 bases between the two germline ends. The CDR3 loop spans 12 amino acids. Per germline, CDR1 DFQATT and CDR2 SNEGSKA (reference sequence). The CDR3 DNA sequence: TGCAGTGCCCCCCAGGATTCAGATACGCAGTATTTT. Translating gives CSAPQDSDTQYF.

The DNA of the CDR3 is TGTGCCAGCAGCCAGACTAGCGGGGGAAAAGAGACCCAGTACTTC. Amino acids: CASSQTSGGKETQYF. V usage is TRBV12-3 or TRBV12-4 and J usage is TRBJ2-5; TRBD2 matches at 12 bases. The length of the CDR3 is 15 residues. V lost 6 bases to trimming and J lost 3 bases; unmatched junction nucleotides: 5.